This T cell receptor (beta chain) was captured in a study of technical replicates of blood from four donors. Measured with immunoSEQ multiplex PCR; TCRdb has only the in-frame clones, and not every one. The table has 40,000 to 60,000 clones, roughly 86% seen once. V was trimmed by 1 base and J by 1 base, leaving 14 bases between them. The V gene's germline CDR1 is LGHNA and CDR2 YSLEER. The CDR3 has 16 amino acids. This TCR derives from a human donor in good health. Some clones in this sample may be carry-over from other donors' samples. The genes are TRBV4-3 and TRBJ2-7, with D maybe TRBD1 (6 bases). Specimen: PBMCs. The CDR3 DNA is TGCGCCAGCAGCCAAGGGCCCGGGACAATGTCCTACGAGCAGTACTTC. It is translated as CASSQGPGTMSYEQYF.